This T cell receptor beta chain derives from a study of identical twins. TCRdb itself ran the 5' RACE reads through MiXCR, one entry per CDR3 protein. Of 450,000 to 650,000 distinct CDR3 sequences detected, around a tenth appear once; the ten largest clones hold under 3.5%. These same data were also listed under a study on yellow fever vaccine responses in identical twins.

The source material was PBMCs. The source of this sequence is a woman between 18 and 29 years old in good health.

The CDR3: CASSSLGVGGSTDTQYF. In DNA, the CDR3 is TGTGCCAGCAGCTCCCTCGGGGTGGGGGGGAGCACAGATACGCAGTATTTT. The chain is built from TRBV7-2 and TRBJ2-3; 7 nucleotides line up with TRBD2. This CDR3 contains 17 residues. The V gene's germline CDR1 is SGHTA and CDR2 FQGNSA. The ends lost 4 bases at V and 0 bases at J; junction bases unmatched: 10. The variable domain in full, completed from reference TRBV7-2 and TRBJ2-3, reads GAGVSQSPSNKVTEKGKDVELRCDPISGHTALYWYRQSLGQGLEFLIYFQGNSAPDKSGLPSDRFSAERTGGSVSTLTIQRTQQEDSAVYLCASSSLGVGGSTDTQYFGPGTRLTVL.